A selection of T cell receptor beta chains follows, all from one sample in a study of post-analysis software for immune sequencing data. A single record per CDR3 protein comes from TCRdb applying MiXCR to the PCR reads. The sample contains roughly 540,000 distinct CDR3 sequences, under 40% of which appear only once. Source material: blood. The receptors derive from a girl aged 2-17 years with multiple sclerosis. CDR3s leave out the opening cysteine and the closing phenylalanine or tryptophan. Clone size, where shown, is once, few, many, or a class for clones that have expanded.

v_gene: TRBV10-3
j_gene: TRBJ2-5
abundance: few
CDR3aa: ATARGRAETQY

v_gene: TRBV20-1
j_gene: TRBJ2-5
abundance: few
CDR3aa: SASFTSGGAAETQY

v_gene: TRBV2
j_gene: TRBJ2-1
abundance: many
CDR3aa: ASTGLAGGGFDEQF

v_gene: TRBV5-5
j_gene: TRBJ2-3
abundance: few
CDR3aa: ASTERGAMGTQY

v_gene: TRBV7-9
j_gene: TRBJ2-4
abundance: .
CDR3aa: ASSRSGVAKNIQY

v_gene: TRBV15
j_gene: TRBJ2-1
abundance: .
CDR3aa: ATSRDPTAGGILNEQF

v_gene: TRBV6-5
j_gene: .
abundance: few
CDR3aa: ASRDQPPEQY

v_gene: TRBV6-2/TRBV6-3
j_gene: TRBJ2-7
abundance: .
CDR3aa: ASRHSTNYEQY

v_gene: TRBV6-2/TRBV6-3
j_gene: TRBJ2-2
abundance: .
CDR3aa: ASLLGLAGGSGELF

v_gene: TRBV12-3/TRBV12-4
j_gene: TRBJ1-5
abundance: .
CDR3aa: ASRARDNQPQH

v_gene: TRBV5-1
j_gene: TRBJ1-1
abundance: .
CDR3aa: ASKRSENTEAF

v_gene: TRBV20-1
j_gene: TRBJ2-3
abundance: many
CDR3aa: SASGLAGGPSGTDTQY

v_gene: TRBV5-6
j_gene: TRBJ1-1
abundance: .
CDR3aa: TSSLETGNTEAF

v_gene: TRBV2
j_gene: TRBJ1-6
abundance: .
CDR3aa: ASSDRTGGNSPLH

v_gene: TRBV20-1
j_gene: TRBJ2-5
abundance: .
CDR3aa: SARGSGARETQY

v_gene: TRBV29-1
j_gene: TRBJ2-3
abundance: few
CDR3aa: SVEGGGATDTQY

v_gene: TRBV20-1
j_gene: TRBJ1-1
abundance: .
CDR3aa: SAREDSSAF

v_gene: TRBV20-1
j_gene: TRBJ2-5
abundance: few
CDR3aa: SALRTSGGWETQY

v_gene: TRBV10-3
j_gene: TRBJ2-1
abundance: .
CDR3aa: ATLRGDPPGEQF

v_gene: TRBV15
j_gene: TRBJ2-5
abundance: few
CDR3aa: ATSRDRLGYETQY

v_gene: TRBV20-1
j_gene: TRBJ2-7
abundance: .
CDR3aa: SARQGSHEQY

v_gene: TRBV13
j_gene: TRBJ2-7
abundance: .
CDR3aa: ASSLAGQGLKDEQY

v_gene: TRBV18
j_gene: TRBJ1-2
abundance: few
CDR3aa: ASSHGTDYGYT

v_gene: TRBV6-6
j_gene: TRBJ2-5
abundance: once
CDR3aa: ASSYSGTGLRETQY

v_gene: TRBV9
j_gene: TRBJ2-3
abundance: .
CDR3aa: ASSPGTSGVGTDTQY

v_gene: TRBV6-2/TRBV6-3
j_gene: TRBJ2-7
abundance: .
CDR3aa: ASSYPTGNEQY

v_gene: TRBV5-1
j_gene: TRBJ2-1
abundance: .
CDR3aa: ASKTSGGESYNEQF

v_gene: TRBV10-3
j_gene: TRBJ2-3
abundance: few
CDR3aa: AISEADSSVADTQY

v_gene: TRBV5-6
j_gene: TRBJ2-3
abundance: .
CDR3aa: ASSLVRSVPDTQY

v_gene: TRBV20-1
j_gene: TRBJ1-2
abundance: .
CDR3aa: SAGVPLRQAGGYT

v_gene: TRBV20-1
j_gene: TRBJ2-2
abundance: .
CDR3aa: SATLAGLVAGELF

v_gene: TRBV15
j_gene: TRBJ1-6
abundance: few
CDR3aa: ATSRVWPSGNSPLH

v_gene: TRBV9
j_gene: TRBJ2-1
abundance: .
CDR3aa: ASSVGALRGGRNEQF

v_gene: TRBV13
j_gene: .
abundance: .
CDR3aa: ASSPPDTSYEQY

v_gene: TRBV3-1
j_gene: TRBJ1-4
abundance: .
CDR3aa: ASSQSGQGNEKLF

v_gene: TRBV27
j_gene: TRBJ2-6
abundance: .
CDR3aa: ASSTTGTGVYSGANVLT

v_gene: TRBV20-1
j_gene: TRBJ2-5
abundance: few
CDR3aa: SASSSGVETQY

v_gene: TRBV7-3
j_gene: TRBJ2-3
abundance: many
CDR3aa: ASSPDGRSTDTQY

v_gene: TRBV20-1
j_gene: TRBJ1-2
abundance: few
CDR3aa: SARRAPGEGYT

v_gene: TRBV6-2/TRBV6-3
j_gene: TRBJ1-2
abundance: .
CDR3aa: ASRLPGTGYGYT

v_gene: TRBV5-5
j_gene: TRBJ1-1
abundance: few
CDR3aa: ASSLGGVNTEAF

v_gene: TRBV6-5
j_gene: TRBJ1-1
abundance: .
CDR3aa: ASSQGGGNTEAF

v_gene: TRBV20-1
j_gene: TRBJ1-2
abundance: .
CDR3aa: SARIQGSYGYT

v_gene: TRBV6-1
j_gene: TRBJ1-4
abundance: once
CDR3aa: ASGGRGTGEKLF

v_gene: TRBV7-9
j_gene: TRBJ1-2
abundance: few
CDR3aa: ASTPDRVDGYT

v_gene: TRBV7-9
j_gene: TRBJ2-7
abundance: .
CDR3aa: ASSFTGTGHEQY

v_gene: TRBV29-1
j_gene: TRBJ2-1
abundance: .
CDR3aa: SAPRDNEQF

v_gene: TRBV19
j_gene: TRBJ2-1
abundance: .
CDR3aa: ASSLGGSNEQF

v_gene: TRBV7-2
j_gene: TRBJ2-7
abundance: .
CDR3aa: ASSPPGTSGRFTYEQY

v_gene: TRBV20-1
j_gene: TRBJ2-1
abundance: few
CDR3aa: SAPARDRGLDEQF

v_gene: TRBV6-1
j_gene: TRBJ2-3
abundance: .
CDR3aa: ASSEWGSFTDTQY

v_gene: TRBV3-1
j_gene: TRBJ1-2
abundance: .
CDR3aa: ASSPILGGHT

v_gene: TRBV20-1
j_gene: TRBJ1-5
abundance: .
CDR3aa: STRAGIGQPQH

v_gene: TRBV5-1
j_gene: TRBJ1-2
abundance: .
CDR3aa: ASSFGTGEGYT